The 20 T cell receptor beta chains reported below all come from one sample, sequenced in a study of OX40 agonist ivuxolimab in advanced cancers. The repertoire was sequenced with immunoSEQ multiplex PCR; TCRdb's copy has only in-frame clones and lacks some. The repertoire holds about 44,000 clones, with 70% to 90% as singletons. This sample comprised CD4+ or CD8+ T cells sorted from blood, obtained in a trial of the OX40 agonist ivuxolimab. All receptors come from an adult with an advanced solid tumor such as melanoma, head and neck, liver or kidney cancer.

In nucleotides, the CDR3 is TGCGCCAGCAGCCTGGGACAGGGGAGTAACTATGGCTACACCTTC. Protein sequence: CASSLGQGSNYGYTF. The chain carries TRBV4-1 and TRBJ1-2, with 10 bases aligning to TRBD1. CDR3 length: 15 residues. From germline, CDR1 is MGHRA and CDR2 YSYEKL. Trimming at V came to 4 bases and at J to 1 base, leaving 3 bases not matched to a gene.

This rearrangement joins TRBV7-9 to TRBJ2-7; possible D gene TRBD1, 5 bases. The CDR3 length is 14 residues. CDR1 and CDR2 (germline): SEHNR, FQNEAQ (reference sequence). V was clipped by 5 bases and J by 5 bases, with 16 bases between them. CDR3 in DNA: TGTGCCAGCAGCCAGACTCAGGGTTCTGACGAGCAGTACTTC. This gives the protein CASSQTQGSDEQYF.

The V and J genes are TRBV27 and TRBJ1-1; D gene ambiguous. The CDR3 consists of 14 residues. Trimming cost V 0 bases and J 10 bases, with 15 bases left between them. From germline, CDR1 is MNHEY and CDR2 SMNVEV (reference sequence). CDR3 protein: CASSLSPGRNGAFF. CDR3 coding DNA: TGTGCCAGCAGTTTATCCCCTGGGAGGAACGGAGCTTTCTTT.

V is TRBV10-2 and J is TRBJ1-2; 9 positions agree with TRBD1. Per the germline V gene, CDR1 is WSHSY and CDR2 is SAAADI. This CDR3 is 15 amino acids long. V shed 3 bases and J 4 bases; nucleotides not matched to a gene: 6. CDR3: CASSETRTGAYGYTF. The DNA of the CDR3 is TGCGCCAGCAGTGAAACCCGGACAGGGGCCTATGGCTACACCTTC.

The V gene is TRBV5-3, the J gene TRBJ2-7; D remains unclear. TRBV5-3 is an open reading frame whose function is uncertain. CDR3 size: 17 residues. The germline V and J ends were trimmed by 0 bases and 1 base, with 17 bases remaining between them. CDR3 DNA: TGTGCCAGAAGCTTGGATTATGGTATAGGGCCGTCCTACGAGCAGTACTTC. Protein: CARSLDYGIGPSYEQYF.

As DNA, the CDR3 is TGTGCCACCAGCACCCACTACCAACAGAACACCGGGGAGCTGTTTTTT. This codes for CATSTHYQQNTGELFF. V and J are TRBV15 and TRBJ2-2; the D is unclear. The V and J ends lost 4 bases and 1 base respectively, with 13 bases between them. The CDR3 sequence is 16 residues long. The V gene's germline CDR1 is LNHNV and CDR2 YYDKDF (reference sequence).

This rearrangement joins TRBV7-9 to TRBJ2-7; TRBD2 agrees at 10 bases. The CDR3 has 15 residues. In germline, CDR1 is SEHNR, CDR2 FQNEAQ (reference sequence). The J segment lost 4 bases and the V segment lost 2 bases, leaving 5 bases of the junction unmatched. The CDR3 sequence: CASSLITSGEYEQYF. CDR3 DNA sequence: TGTGCCAGCAGCTTAATAACTAGCGGGGAATACGAGCAGTACTTC.

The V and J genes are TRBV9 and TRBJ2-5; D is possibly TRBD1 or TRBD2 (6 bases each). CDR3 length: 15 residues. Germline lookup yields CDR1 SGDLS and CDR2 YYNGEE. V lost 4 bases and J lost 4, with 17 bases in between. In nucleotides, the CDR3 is TGTGCCAGCAGCCCCTGGGGGGCCCAAGGAGAGACCCAGTACTTC. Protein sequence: CASSPWGAQGETQYF.

The CDR3 nucleotides read TGCGCCAGCAGCCAAGGCTTCTCCTACGAGCAGTACTTC. It yields the protein CASSQGFSYEQYF. This chain uses TRBV4-1 with TRBJ2-7; D is uncertain. CDR1 and CDR2 (germline): MGHRA, YSYEKL. This CDR3 region has 13 residues. Trimming removed 1 base from V and 0 bases from J, with 4 bases in between.

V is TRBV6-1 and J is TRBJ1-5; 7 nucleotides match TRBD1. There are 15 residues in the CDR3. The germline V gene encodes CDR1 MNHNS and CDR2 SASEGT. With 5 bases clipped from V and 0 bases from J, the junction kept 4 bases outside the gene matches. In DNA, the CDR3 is TGTGCCAGCAGTTCGACAGGGAATAGCAATCAGCCCCAGCATTTT. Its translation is CASSSTGNSNQPQHF.

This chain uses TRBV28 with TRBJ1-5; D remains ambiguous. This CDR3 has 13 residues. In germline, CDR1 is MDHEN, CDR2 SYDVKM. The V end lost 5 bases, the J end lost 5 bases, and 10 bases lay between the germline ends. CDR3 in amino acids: CASSHSGDQPQHF. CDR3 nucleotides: TGTGCCAGCAGTCATAGTGGGGATCAGCCCCAGCATTTT.

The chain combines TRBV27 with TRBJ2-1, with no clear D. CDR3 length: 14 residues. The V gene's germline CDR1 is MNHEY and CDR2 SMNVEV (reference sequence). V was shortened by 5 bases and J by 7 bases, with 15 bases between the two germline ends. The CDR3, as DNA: TGTGCCAGCAGTCCAACCCCGGGCTCGAATGAGCAGTTCTTC. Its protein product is CASSPTPGSNEQFF.

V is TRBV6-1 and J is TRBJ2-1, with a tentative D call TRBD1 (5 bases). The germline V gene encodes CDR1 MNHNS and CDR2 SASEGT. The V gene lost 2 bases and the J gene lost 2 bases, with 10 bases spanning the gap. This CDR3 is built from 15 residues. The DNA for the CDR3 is TGTGCCAGCAGTGAAAGACAGCCGACCTACAATGAGCAGTTCTTC. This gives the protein CASSERQPTYNEQFF.

The CDR3 is CASSSGRISYEQYF. The DNA of the CDR3 is TGTGCCAGCAGTTCCGGACGGATCTCCTACGAGCAGTACTTC. The chain joins TRBV13 to TRBJ2-7; unclear D gene. The CDR3 totals 14 residues. The V gene lost 6 bases and the J gene lost 0 bases, with 12 bases spanning the gap. Germline assignment: CDR1 PRHDT and CDR2 FYEKMQ (reference sequence).

DNA of the CDR3: TGTGCCAGCTCACCCTCGGCGGCGGAGACCCAGTACTTC. It specifies CASSPSAAETQYF. The J gene is TRBJ2-5, the V gene TRBV18, with D unclear. Germline CDR1 is KGHSH and CDR2 is LQKENI. V lost 3 bases, J lost 5 bases, and 10 bases lay in between. The CDR3 runs 13 residues.

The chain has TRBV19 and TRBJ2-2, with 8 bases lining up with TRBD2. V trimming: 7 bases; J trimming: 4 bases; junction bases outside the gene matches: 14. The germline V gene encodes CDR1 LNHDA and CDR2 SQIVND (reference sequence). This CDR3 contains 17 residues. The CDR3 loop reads CASTHYIGGAGTGELFF. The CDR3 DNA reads TGTGCCAGTACCCATTATATCGGGGGGGCCGGCACCGGGGAGCTGTTTTTT.

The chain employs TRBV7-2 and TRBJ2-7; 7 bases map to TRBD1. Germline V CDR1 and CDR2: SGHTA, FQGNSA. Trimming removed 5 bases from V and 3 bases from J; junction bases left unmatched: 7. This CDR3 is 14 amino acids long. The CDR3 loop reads CASSHRDRFYEQYF. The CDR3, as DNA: TGTGCCAGCAGCCACCGGGACAGATTCTACGAGCAGTACTTC.

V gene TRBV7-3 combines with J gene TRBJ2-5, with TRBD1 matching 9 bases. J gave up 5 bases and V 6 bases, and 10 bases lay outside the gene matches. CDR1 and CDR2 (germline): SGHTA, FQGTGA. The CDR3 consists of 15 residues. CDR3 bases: TGTGCCAGCAGTCCCGTGGGACAGGGCACGGAGACCCAGTACTTC. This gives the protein CASSPVGQGTETQYF.

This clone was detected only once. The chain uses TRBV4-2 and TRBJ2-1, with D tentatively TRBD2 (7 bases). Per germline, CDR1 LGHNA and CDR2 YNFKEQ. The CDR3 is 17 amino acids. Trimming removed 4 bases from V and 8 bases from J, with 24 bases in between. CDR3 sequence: CASSPLAGAVVDDEQFF. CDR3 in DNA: TGTGCCAGCAGCCCTCTGGCGGGGGCCGTCGTCGACGATGAGCAGTTCTTC.

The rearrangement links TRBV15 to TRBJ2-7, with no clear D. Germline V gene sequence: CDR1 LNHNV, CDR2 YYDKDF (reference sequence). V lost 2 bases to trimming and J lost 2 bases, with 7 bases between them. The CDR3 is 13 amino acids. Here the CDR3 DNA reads TGTGCCACCAGCAGACAGGAAACCTACGAGCAGTACTTC. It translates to CATSRQETYEQYF. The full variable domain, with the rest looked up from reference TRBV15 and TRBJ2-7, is DAMVIQNPRYQVTQFGKPVTLSCSQTLNHNVMYWYQQKSSQAPKLLFHYYDKDFNNEADTPDNFQSRRPNTSFCFLDIRSPGLGDTAMYLCATSRQETYEQYFGPGTRLTVT.